The entry below describes one T cell receptor beta chain. This clonotype was seen at least ten times. What antigen it recognizes has not been identified. No base quality values were provided; no much bigger clone lies one nucleotide off. The data stem from a study of human T cells and chemical hapten exposure (dated by TCRdb to about 2021). A note on the overall study: For sensitization, 2% DPC in acetone was applied to a 2 cm by 2 cm area of upper inner arm skin. Throughout the roughly 23-week study period, patients were also given weekly therapeutic DPC doses on the scalp. Patch testing was done on the upper back using Finn chambers containing 0.01% DPC, and results were scored after 6 days according to International Contact Dermatitis Research Group standards. Most of the patients in the cohort were female, and the cohort covered alopecia areata with under or over 50% scalp involvement, alopecia totalis and alopecia universalis. Libraries were combined into a pool for sequencing, and differences in TCR yield between samples came mainly from small differences in library volumes within the pool. In alopecia patients, the study followed how the peripheral blood TCR repertoire changed in vivo over primary and secondary sensitization to diphenylcyclopropenone (DPC), a hapten. Blood samples were taken from patients before sensitization (week 0) and at 2, 6 and about 24 weeks after DPC sensitization. About 28 alopecia patients gave blood for TCR sequencing at one to four time points (pre-sensitization, 2, 6 and 24 weeks).

Taken with the paper, the label for time point translates to: patch test 2, 6 weeks after DPC sensitization. This sample's treatment or condition label indicates: therapeutic diphenylcyclopropenone sensitization with weekly scalp DPC. At each patch-test visit, blood was drawn before the patch test was applied. To be eligible, patients had to be aged 18 to 70, diagnosed with alopecia and judged suitable for DPC therapy, while pregnant patients were excluded. Total RNA was extracted from unfractionated whole blood collected in Tempus Blood RNA tubes. Study-wide findings and limitations: Expanded TCRs formed significantly more large CDR3 similarity clusters than pre-sensitization or healthy control sets, consistent with antigen-driven responses. The number of TCRs above 1 in 1000 frequency did not change with DPC sensitization; there was no evidence of global repertoire structure alterations. After repeated subsampling, the strength of the expansion versus patch-test correlation and the threshold at which it became significant changed. A positive correlation was found between the number of PT1 expanded TCRs and patch test score, with significance reached at thresholds 8, 16 and 32 but not 4. Because all patients had alopecia, a presumed autoimmune disease, the immune response of the patients might differ from that of healthy individuals.

Library preparation was by RACE. These reads were obtained on a NextSeq 500. Library preparation attached unique molecular identifiers to individual cDNA molecules for quantitative, reproducible TCR counting. Both TCR alpha and TCR beta chains were sequenced from each blood RNA sample. The study's processing was this. The median number of TCRs per sample was roughly 98,000, ranging from roughly 20,000 to 700,000. The Decombinator software suite was used to annotate the V, J and CDR3 of the TCR reads. Every sample was subsampled to the same number of TCRs (28,000) for the PS versus PT1 abundance plots. TCRs were defined as expanded if absent before sensitization and observed at least eight times at the 2-week time point. TCRdb cleaned the public reads at Q25 with fastp, built clones with MiXCR and kept in-frame beta chains. Rows with one shared CDR3 protein collapse into an entry with the most common genes and DNA. In this record, the V and J calls reflect TCRdb's handling and not the investigators' own analysis. The sample table holds 95,000 or so distinct CDR3 sequences, of which roughly an eighth were seen once. The biggest ten clones account for 2.5% to 4% of the sample.

The CDR1 and CDR2 encoded by the germline V gene (reference sequence) are MNHEY and SMNVEV. V lost 5 bases and J lost 0 bases; the stretch between them is 14 bases long. The CDR3 measures 16 amino acids from cysteine to phenylalanine. Only the CDR3 region is kept as DNA, spanning 48 bases read in frame from base 1. Here the chain combines TRBV27 and TRBJ2-1; the D gene cannot be resolved beyond TRBD1 or TRBD2, each matching 6 bases. This material consisted of whole blood, taken in connection with sensitization to the hapten diphenylcyclopropenone (DPC). This TCR was sampled from a woman aged 40 to 50 with alopecia areata. Some clones in this sample may be carry-over from other donors' samples. Here is the DNA: TGTGCCAGCAGTATACAGGGACTTCCCTCCTACAATGAGCAGTTCTTC. It is translated as CASSIQGLPSYNEQFF.